The clone carrying this TCR beta chain is categorized as medium-sized. The data were taken from a study of blood T cell repertoires in COVID-19. Sequenced by immunoSEQ multiplex PCR; TCRdb stores in-frame clones only, minus some. The sample consists of some 66,000 clones, approximately 80% of them appearing once. The ends were cut back, 2 bases at V and 0 bases at J, with 8 bases in the middle. This CDR3 has 14 amino acids. Germline CDR1 is MNHEY and CDR2 is SVGEGT. Sequenced material: peripheral blood. The chain links TRBV6-2 or TRBV6-3 to TRBJ2-7; possibly TRBD1 for D (5 bases). The sequence came from a man aged 55 to 70 with acute or convalescent COVID-19. The CDR3 coding sequence is TGTGCCAGCAGTTACGGGCAGGGCTCCTACGAGCAGTACTTC. Translation gives CASSYGQGSYEQYF.